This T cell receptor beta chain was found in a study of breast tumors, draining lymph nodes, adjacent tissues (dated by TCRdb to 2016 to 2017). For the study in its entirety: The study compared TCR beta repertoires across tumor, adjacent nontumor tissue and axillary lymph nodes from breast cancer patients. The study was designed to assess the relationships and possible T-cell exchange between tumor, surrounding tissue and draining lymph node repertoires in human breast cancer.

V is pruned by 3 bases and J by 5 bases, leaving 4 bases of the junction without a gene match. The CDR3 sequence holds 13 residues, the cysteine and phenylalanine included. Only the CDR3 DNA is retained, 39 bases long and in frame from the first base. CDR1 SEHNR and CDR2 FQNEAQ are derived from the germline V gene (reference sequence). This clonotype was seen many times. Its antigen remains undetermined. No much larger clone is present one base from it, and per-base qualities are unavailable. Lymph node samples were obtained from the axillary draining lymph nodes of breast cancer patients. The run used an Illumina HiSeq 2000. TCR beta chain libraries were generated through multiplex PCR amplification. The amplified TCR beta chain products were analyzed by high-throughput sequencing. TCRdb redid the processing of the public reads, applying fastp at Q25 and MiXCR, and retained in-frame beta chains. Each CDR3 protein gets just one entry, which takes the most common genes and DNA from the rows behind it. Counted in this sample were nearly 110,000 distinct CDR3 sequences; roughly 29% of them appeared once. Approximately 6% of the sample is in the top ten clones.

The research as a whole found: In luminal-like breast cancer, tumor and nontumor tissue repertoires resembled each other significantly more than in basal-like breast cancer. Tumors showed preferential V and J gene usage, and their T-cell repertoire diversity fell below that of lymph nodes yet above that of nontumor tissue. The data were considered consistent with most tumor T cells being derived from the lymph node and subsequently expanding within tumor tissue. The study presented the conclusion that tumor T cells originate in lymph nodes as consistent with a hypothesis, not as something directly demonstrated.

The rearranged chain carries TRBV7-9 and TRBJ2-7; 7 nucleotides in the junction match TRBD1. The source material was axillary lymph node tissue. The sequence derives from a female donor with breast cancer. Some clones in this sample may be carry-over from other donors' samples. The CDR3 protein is CASSFLTGHEQYF. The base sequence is TGTGCCAGCAGCTTTCTGACAGGGCACGAGCAGTACTTC.